This T cell receptor beta chain was captured by sequencing in a study of control samples from healthy donors and cancer patients. A word on this clone: The same CDR3 can be traced to other DNA sequences in this sample.

The CDR3 has 14 amino acids. The J segment lost 4 bases and the V segment lost 7 bases, leaving 3 bases of the junction unmatched. Germline V gives CDR1 MDHEN, CDR2 SYDVKM. The protocol was immunoSEQ multiplex PCR, while the TCRdb copy is restricted to in-frame clones and leaves out a portion. Here the sample spans approximately 170,000 clones, roughly 90% being singletons. The receptor comes from a woman in her fifties or sixties in good health. The gene calls are TRBV28 and TRBJ2-1, with 11 positions matching TRBD2. The source material was blood. CDR3 amino acids: CASKGTSGYNEQFF. CDR3 sequence (DNA): TGTGCCAGCAAGGGGACTAGCGGTTACAATGAGCAGTTCTTC.